This TCR beta chain stems from a study of regulatory T cells in long-lasting Graves disease. About the research overall: Persistent Graves' disease required over 5 years of antithyroid drugs and positive TSH receptor antibodies.

This clonotype was seen ten or more times. This sample's time point: persistent/refractory GD, antithyroid drugs over 5 years with positive TRAb. Generation of the TCR library employed RNA extracted from PBMCs. In this cohort, patients came from an endocrinology department located in Xi'an, China. Trimming removed 0 bases from V and 3 bases from J, with 9 bases in between. The CDR3 consists of 14 residues. Germline-derived CDR1 and CDR2 are SGHDN and FVKESK. Arm-PCR with iRepertoire HTBI primers amplified the CDR3 regions for these TCR beta libraries. TCRdb fed the multiplex PCR reads into MiXCR, producing one record per CDR3 protein. The top ten clones hold around 7% of a sample with 400,000 to 500,000 distinct CDR3 sequences, roughly 21% of them seen once.

The sequence came from a female donor with Graves disease. V is TRBV14 and J is TRBJ2-7; D gene unclear. The specimen comprised peripheral blood mononuclear cells (PBMCs), sampled when the disease was refractory, from a patient treated with antithyroid drugs. The CDR3 loop reads CASSQDWTDYEQYF. The CDR3 DNA sequence: TGTGCCAGCAGCCAAGATTGGACGGACTACGAGCAGTACTTC.